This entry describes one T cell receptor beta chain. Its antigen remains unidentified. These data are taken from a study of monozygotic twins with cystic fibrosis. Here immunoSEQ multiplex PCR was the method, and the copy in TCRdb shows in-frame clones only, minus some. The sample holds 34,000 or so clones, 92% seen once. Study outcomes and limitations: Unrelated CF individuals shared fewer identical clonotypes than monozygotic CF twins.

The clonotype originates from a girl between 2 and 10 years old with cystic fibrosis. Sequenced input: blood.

The CDR3 bases are TGTGCCAGCAGTGAAAGGGGGGTAATCACCGGGGAGCTGTTTTTT. Amino acids: CASSERGVITGELFF. The rearrangement joins TRBV2 to TRBJ2-2; D might be TRBD1 or TRBD2, each matching 6 bases. CDR1 and CDR2 from the germline V gene are SNHLY and FYNNEI. The V gene lost 2 bases and the J gene lost 4 bases, with 11 bases spanning the gap. CDR3 size: 15 residues. Combining the CDR3 with reference TRBV2 and TRBJ2-2 gives the whole variable domain EPEVTQTPSHQVTQMGQEVILRCVPISNHLYFYWYRQILGQKVEFLVSFYNNEISEKSEIFDDQFSVERPDGSNFTLKIRSTKLEDSAMYFCASSERGVITGELFFGEGSRLTVL.